A single sample is the source of the 6 T cell receptor beta chains below, sequenced in a study of blood T cell repertoires in COVID-19. Here immunoSEQ multiplex PCR was the method, and the copy in TCRdb shows in-frame clones only, minus some. The profile covers about 120,000 clones, with roughly 89% appearing a single time and around 2.1% taken by the ten largest. The sequenced sample was peripheral blood. These receptors originate from a woman aged 50 to 60 with acute or convalescent COVID-19.

In its sample, this clone was seen once. The gene calls are TRBV19 and TRBJ1-1; the D is unclear. CDR3 length: 15 residues. Trimming shortened V by 7 bases and J by 0 bases, and 15 bases separated the two germline ends. Germline CDR1 LNHDA, CDR2 SQIVND (reference sequence). The CDR3 bases are TGTGCCAGTACCCGAAACCGGGAAATGAACACTGAAGCTTTCTTT. Amino acid sequence: CASTRNREMNTEAFF.

The gene calls are TRBV7-9 and TRBJ2-7; 9 bases align to TRBD1. CDR3 length: 13 residues. Germline-derived CDR1 and CDR2 are SEHNR and FQNEAQ (reference sequence). The trim removed 7 bases at V and 6 bases at J, leaving 7 bases unmatched. The CDR3: CASNQGDRAEQYF. In DNA, the CDR3 is TGTGCCAGCAACCAAGGGGACAGGGCCGAGCAGTACTTC.

The chain recombines TRBV19 with TRBJ1-5; TRBD1 matches 7 bases. Germline V gives CDR1 LNHDA, CDR2 SQIVND (reference sequence). V was pared by 4 bases and J by 7 bases, with 10 bases of the junction left unmatched. The CDR3 is made up of 15 amino acids. The CDR3 region is CASSSGDSTRQPQHF. CDR3 nucleotide sequence: TGTGCCAGTAGTAGCGGGGACAGTACTAGGCAGCCCCAGCATTTT.

This clone was seen a single time. The chain has TRBV10-3 and TRBJ1-3; perhaps TRBD1 as D (6 bases). CDR3 size: 12 residues. V was clipped by 11 bases and J by 10 bases, with 18 bases between them. The V gene's germline CDR1 is ENHRY and CDR2 SYGVKD. The DNA of the CDR3 is TGTGCCTCTACTCAGGGGCGAAGGACCATATATTTT. It encodes CASTQGRRTIYF.

In this sample, this clone turned up once. The chain carries TRBV6-5 and TRBJ2-3; D unclear. Trimming took off 5 bases at V and 2 bases at J, with 8 bases between the two ends. The CDR3 has 13 amino acids. Germline loops: CDR1 MNHEY, CDR2 SVGAGI. The CDR3 region is CASSRQATDTQYF. As DNA, the CDR3 is TGTGCCAGCAGTCGGCAGGCCACAGATACGCAGTATTTT.

This clone showed up just once. The V gene is TRBV24-1, the J gene TRBJ1-5; possibly TRBD1 for D (6 bases). Per germline, CDR1 KGHDR and CDR2 SFDVKD. Trimming stripped 2 bases from V and 4 bases from J, with 11 bases between. CDR3 length: 15 amino acids. CDR3 bases: TGTGCCACCAGTGATTCTCAGGGGCGGAATCAGCCCCAGCATTTT. Its translation is CATSDSQGRNQPQHF.